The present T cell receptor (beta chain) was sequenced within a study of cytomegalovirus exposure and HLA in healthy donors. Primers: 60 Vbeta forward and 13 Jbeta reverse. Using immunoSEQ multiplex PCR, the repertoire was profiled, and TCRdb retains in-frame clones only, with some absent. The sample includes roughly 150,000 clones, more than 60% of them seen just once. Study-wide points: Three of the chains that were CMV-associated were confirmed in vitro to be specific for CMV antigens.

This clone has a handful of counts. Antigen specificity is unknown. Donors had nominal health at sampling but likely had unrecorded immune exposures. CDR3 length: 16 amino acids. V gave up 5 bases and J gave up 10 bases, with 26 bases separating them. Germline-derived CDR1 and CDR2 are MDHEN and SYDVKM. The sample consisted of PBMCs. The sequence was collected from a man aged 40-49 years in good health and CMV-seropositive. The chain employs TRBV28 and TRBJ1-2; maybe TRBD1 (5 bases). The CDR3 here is CASSGGSGSVEGHYTF. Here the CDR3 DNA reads TGTGCCAGCAGTGGGGGGTCCGGCAGCGTAGAGGGGCACTACACCTTC.